A single sample gave rise to the 32 T cell receptor beta chains below, sequenced in a study of persistence of HIV-infected CD4 T cells. Their cognate antigens are unknown. Stimulation used 10 ug/mL lysate from CMV-infected fibroblasts. CD40L/CD69 double-negative CD45RO-high memory CD4+ T cells were collected. This was the immunoSEQ version 4 assay in survey mode. Sequenced by immunoSEQ multiplex PCR; TCRdb stores in-frame clones only, minus some. The sample contains about 28,000 clones, over 65% of which appear only once. The sequencing used CD4+ T cells sorted from PBMCs after approximately 20-hour stimulation, collected from a patient who received antiretroviral therapy. These receptors all stem from an adult woman with HIV who was CMV-seropositive.

This clone appeared a few times. V is TRBV5-4 and J is TRBJ1-6, with a weak D call TRBD1 (5 bases). CDR3 length: 14 residues. The V gene's germline CDR1 is SGHNT and CDR2 YYREEE (reference sequence). The V gene lost 1 base and the J gene lost 7 bases, with 9 bases spanning the gap. Here the CDR3 DNA reads TGTGCCAGCAGCTTGACAGGCCGGAATTCACCCCTCCACTTT. This translates into CASSLTGRNSPLHF.

This clone has just a few counts. This chain links TRBV4-1 with TRBJ1-6; possible D gene TRBD1, 5 bases. Trimming removed 0 bases at V and 7 bases at J, with 22 bases between. The CDR3 is made up of 19 amino acids. Germline CDR1 MGHRA, CDR2 YSYEKL. As DNA, the CDR3 is TGCGCCAGCAGCCAAGATCAAATGGGGGAAATCGGCGGGAATTCACCCCTCCACTTT. Translation: CASSQDQMGEIGGNSPLHF.

This chain connects TRBV19 to TRBJ1-2, with D possibly being TRBD1 (6 bases). Germline CDR1 and CDR2: LNHDA and SQIVND (reference sequence). This CDR3 spans 13 amino acids. Trimming removed 10 bases from V and 3 bases from J, with 15 bases in between. The CDR3 region is CATNIGGDYGYTF. In nucleotides, the CDR3 is TGTGCCACTAACATTGGGGGCGACTATGGCTACACCTTC. Using reference TRBV19 and TRBJ1-2 for the parts outside the CDR3, the full variable domain is DGGITQSPKYLFRKEGQNVTLSCEQNLNHDAMYWYRQDPGQGLRLIYYSQIVNDFQKGDIAEGYSVSREKKESFPLTVTSAQKNPTAFYLCATNIGGDYGYTFGSGTRLTVV.

This chain links TRBV14 with TRBJ2-5; D gene ambiguous. The CDR3 consists of 15 residues. CDR1 SGHDN and CDR2 FVKESK come from the germline V gene. V gave up 2 bases and J gave up 5 bases, with 15 bases separating them. The CDR3 region is CASSQSTAQGETQYF. The CDR3, as DNA: TGTGCCAGCAGCCAATCCACAGCGCAAGGGGAGACCCAGTACTTC.

V and J are TRBV28 and TRBJ1-3; D gene unclear. The germline V and J ends were trimmed by 4 bases and 9 bases, with 19 bases remaining between them. The germline gives CDR1 MDHEN, CDR2 SYDVKM. CDR3 size: 15 residues. CDR3: CASSSPSEPSRTIYF. DNA for the CDR3: TGTGCCAGCAGTTCACCCTCAGAGCCGAGTCGCACCATATATTTT.

This clone appeared a single time. The chain carries TRBV5-1 and TRBJ1-1, with no clear D. The V gene lost 0 bases and the J gene lost 1 base, with 10 bases spanning the gap. Germline V lookup: CDR1 SGHRS, CDR2 YFSETQ. The CDR3 is made up of 15 amino acids. CDR3 sequence reads: CASSLERIPNTEAFF. The CDR3 DNA is TGCGCCAGCAGCTTGGAACGGATCCCGAACACTGAAGCTTTCTTT. The full variable domain, completed using reference TRBV5-1 and TRBJ1-1, is KAGVTQTPRYLIKTRGQQVTLSCSPISGHRSVSWYQQTPGQGLQFLFEYFSETQRNKGNFPGRFSGRQFSNSRSEMNVSTLELGDSALYLCASSLERIPNTEAFFGQGTRLTVV.

This clone was seen once. The genes are TRBV7-8 and TRBJ1-2; 7 bases align to TRBD1. V shed 5 bases and J 8 bases; nucleotides not matched to a gene: 14. CDR1 and CDR2 (germline): SGHVS, FQNEAQ. The CDR3 has 15 amino acids. Written as DNA, the CDR3 is TGTGCCAGCAGCCTCACTACCGGGACAGATGGAGGCTACACCTTC. The encoded protein is CASSLTTGTDGGYTF. The full variable domain, rest sourced from reference TRBV7-8 and TRBJ1-2, is GAGVSQSPRYKVAKRGQDVALRCDPISGHVSLFWYQQALGQGPEFLTYFQNEAQLDKSGLPSDRFFAERPEGSVSTLKIQRTQQEDSAVYLCASSLTTGTDGGYTFGSGTRLTVV.

In its sample, this clone was seen once. This chain links TRBV11-1 with TRBJ1-6; D gene unclear. The germline V and J ends were trimmed by 3 bases and 5 bases, with 11 bases remaining between them. The CDR3 extends over 15 amino acids. Germline V CDR1 and CDR2: SGHAT, FQDESV (reference sequence). CDR3 in amino acids: CASSFDRAHNSPLHF. The DNA for the CDR3 is TGTGCCAGCAGCTTCGACCGGGCCCATAATTCACCCCTCCACTTT.

The rearrangement links TRBV10-2 to TRBJ1-1, with 8 nucleotides matching TRBD1. The CDR3 contains 13 residues. CDR1 and CDR2 from the germline V gene are WSHSY and SAAADI. Trimming took 0 bases from V and 8 from J; bases not matched to a gene: 2. This chain's CDR3 is CASSESRDREAFF. The CDR3 DNA follows: TGCGCCAGCAGTGAGTCCCGGGACAGGGAAGCTTTCTTT.

The V gene is TRBV19, the J gene TRBJ1-5; D gene unclear. The CDR3 length is 18 residues. Trimming pared 7 bases from V and 0 bases from J, leaving 22 bases between. Germline V gives CDR1 LNHDA, CDR2 SQIVND (reference sequence). The CDR3 is CASTTARWSGNSNQPQHF. For the CDR3, the DNA is TGTGCCAGTACCACAGCCCGCTGGAGTGGGAATAGCAATCAGCCCCAGCATTTT. Full variable domain (remainder filled in from reference TRBV19 and TRBJ1-5): DGGITQSPKYLFRKEGQNVTLSCEQNLNHDAMYWYRQDPGQGLRLIYYSQIVNDFQKGDIAEGYSVSREKKESFPLTVTSAQKNPTAFYLCASTTARWSGNSNQPQHFGDGTRLSIL.

This clone was observed a handful of times. The gene calls are TRBV10-2 and TRBJ2-1, with D possibly being TRBD1 (5 bases). The V gene's germline CDR1 is WSHSY and CDR2 SAAADI. This CDR3 spans 14 amino acids. Between the trimmed V and J ends, which lost 6 bases and 6 bases, there was a span of 15 bases. The DNA of the CDR3 is TGCGCCAGCAGGGAACAGACAGCCGCCAATGAGCAGTTCTTC. This translates into CASREQTAANEQFF.

The chain has TRBV19 and TRBJ2-2; D not resolved. The CDR3 has 15 residues. V lost 7 bases and J lost 1, with 13 bases in between. CDR1 LNHDA and CDR2 SQIVND come from the germline V gene (reference sequence). CDR3 in amino acids: CASNSVPQNTGELFF. The CDR3 region has the DNA TGTGCCAGTAACAGCGTACCACAGAACACCGGGGAGCTGTTTTTT.

The J gene is TRBJ1-2, the V gene TRBV24-1, with a tentative D call TRBD1 (5 bases). The germline V gene has CDR1 KGHDR and CDR2 SFDVKD. V was clipped by 5 bases and J by 4 bases, with 16 bases between them. The CDR3 consists of 15 residues. CDR3 residues: CATSASAGQIYGYTF. As DNA, the CDR3 is TGTGCCACCAGTGCCTCGGCAGGACAAATCTATGGCTACACCTTC.

The chain uses TRBV5-1 and TRBJ1-4; possible D gene TRBD1, 6 bases. V shed 4 bases and J shed 12 bases, with 19 bases lying between them. The CDR3 length is 14 residues. The V gene's germline CDR1 is SGHRS and CDR2 YFSETQ. CDR3 sequence (DNA): TGCGCCAGCAGCCGAAACAATAACAGGGCGGAACTGTTTTTT. Residues: CASSRNNNRAELFF.

The genes are TRBV18 and TRBJ2-7; D remains ambiguous. Germline V gene lookup returns CDR1 KGHSH and CDR2 LQKENI. This CDR3 has 12 residues. With 5 bases removed from V and 3 bases from J, the gap between germline ends came to 8 bases. CDR3 region: CASSSGDYEQYF. CDR3 DNA: TGTGCCAGCTCATCGGGCGACTACGAGCAGTACTTC.

The gene calls are TRBV10-3 and TRBJ1-4, with 7 positions matching TRBD1. This CDR3 spans 15 amino acids. Germline V gives CDR1 ENHRY, CDR2 SYGVKD. J was trimmed by 1 base and V by 3 bases; bases with no gene match: 2. Written as DNA, the CDR3 is TGTGCCATCAGTGACCGACAGGGAACTAATGAAAAACTGTTTTTT. It yields the protein CAISDRQGTNEKLFF.

This chain links TRBV19 with TRBJ1-2, with a weak D call TRBD1 (6 bases). With 3 bases removed from V and 2 bases from J, the gap between germline ends came to 10 bases. This CDR3 has 14 amino acids. Germline-derived CDR1 and CDR2 are LNHDA and SQIVND (reference sequence). This CDR3 is CASSIEGGNYGYTF. The DNA for the CDR3 is TGTGCCAGTAGTATCGAAGGGGGGAACTATGGCTACACCTTC.

V usage is TRBV7-2 and J usage is TRBJ1-1, with a possible D match to TRBD1 (5 bases). The CDR3 extends over 13 amino acids. Trimming took off 2 bases at V and 4 bases at J, with 8 bases between the two ends. Germline lookup yields CDR1 SGHTA and CDR2 FQGNSA. CDR3 nucleotides: TGTGCCAGCAGCTTATTGGGGGGCACTGAAGCTTTCTTT. Its protein product is CASSLLGGTEAFF.

The chain recombines TRBV7-8 with TRBJ1-4; tentative D call: TRBD1 (5 bases). In germline, CDR1 is SGHVS, CDR2 FQNEAQ. Between the trimmed V and J ends, which lost 4 bases and 7 bases, there was a span of 13 bases. This CDR3 has 14 amino acids. DNA of the CDR3: TGTGCCAGCAGCTCGGGGGGATGGGGTGAAAAACTGTTTTTT. Encoded protein: CASSSGGWGEKLFF.

The chain couples TRBV2 to TRBJ2-1; 10 bases fit TRBD2. This CDR3 region has 18 residues. Losses at the gene ends were 7 bases for V and 1 base for J; bases not matched to a gene: 13. From germline, CDR1 is SNHLY and CDR2 FYNNEI. The CDR3 sequence is CASTSYSGGAGSYNEQFF. CDR3 nucleotide sequence: TGTGCCAGCACTTCCTACAGCGGGGGGGCCGGGTCCTACAATGAGCAGTTCTTC.

This clone was picked up a small number of times. The chain carries TRBV2 and TRBJ2-3, with 9 bases lining up with TRBD1. J gave up 2 bases and V 7 bases, and 4 bases lay outside the gene matches. The CDR3 consists of 14 residues. Germline V lookup: CDR1 SNHLY, CDR2 FYNNEI. The CDR3 nucleotides are TGTGCCAGCAAGGGACAGGGACCCACAGATACGCAGTATTTT. Its translation is CASKGQGPTDTQYF.

The chain couples TRBV12-3 or TRBV12-4 to TRBJ1-2; no clear D. CDR3 length equals 11 residues. With 9 bases removed from V and 4 bases from J, the gap between germline ends came to 9 bases. CDR3 in DNA: TGTGCCAGTTCCGAAGGCTATGGCTACACCTTC. Its protein product is CASSEGYGYTF.

This chain connects TRBV7-8 to TRBJ1-5; 9 bases agree with TRBD1. The germline V gene has CDR1 SGHVS and CDR2 FQNEAQ. Trimming cost V 5 bases and J 6 bases; bases outside gene matches: 8. The CDR3 contains 15 residues. The CDR3 region is CASSPLQGARQPQHF. As DNA, the CDR3 is TGTGCCAGCAGCCCCTTACAGGGGGCGCGTCAGCCCCAGCATTTT.

This clone was observed a single time. This sequence joins TRBV19 and TRBJ2-2, with D perhaps matching TRBD1 (6 bases). There are 14 residues in the CDR3. Trimming took off 6 bases at V and 1 base at J, with 9 bases between the two ends. Germline CDR1 is LNHDA and CDR2 is SQIVND (reference sequence). DNA of the CDR3: TGTGCCAGTAGACCACAGGGGAACACCGGGGAGCTGTTTTTT. It yields the protein CASRPQGNTGELFF.

Of note for this clone: The junction shows a germline mismatch at one end, possibly a read error. The chain is built from TRBV18 and TRBJ1-4, with 7 nucleotides matching TRBD1. The germline gives CDR1 KGHSH, CDR2 LQKENI. The CDR3 is made up of 18 amino acids. CDR3 protein: CASSPRAGGRRTNEKLFF. The CDR3 DNA sequence: TGTGCCAGCTCCCCACGGGCAGGGGGACGAAGGACTAATGAAAAACTGTTTTTT.

The J gene is TRBJ1-4, the V gene TRBV18, with D uncertain. This CDR3 has 13 amino acids. Germline V gene sequence: CDR1 KGHSH, CDR2 LQKENI. V was trimmed by 1 base and J by 8 bases, leaving 8 bases between them. CDR3 DNA: TGTGCCAGCTCACCACTACGGGGAGAAAAACTGTTTTTT. Translating it yields CASSPLRGEKLFF.

The J gene is TRBJ1-2, the V gene TRBV19; D remains ambiguous. Germline V gene sequence: CDR1 LNHDA, CDR2 SQIVND (reference sequence). The CDR3 has 13 amino acids. With 3 bases removed from V and 5 bases from J, the gap between germline ends came to 10 bases. The DNA of the CDR3 is TGTGCCAGTAGTATGAGGGTTGGGTATGGCTACACCTTC. It encodes CASSMRVGYGYTF.

The chain uses TRBV4-2 and TRBJ2-2; 10 bases fit TRBD2. The CDR3 length is 18 residues. Trimming removed 0 bases from V and 1 base from J; junction bases left unmatched: 5. Germline CDR1 reads LGHNA; CDR2 reads YNFKEQ. The CDR3 DNA reads TGTGCCAGCAGCCAAGAATCCCGACTAGCGGGGAACACCGGGGAGCTGTTTTTT. Its translation: CASSQESRLAGNTGELFF.

V is TRBV3-1 (or the pseudogene TRBV3-2) and J is TRBJ2-7, with D possibly TRBD2 on 5 matching bases. Per germline, CDR1 LGHDT and CDR2 YNNKEL (reference sequence). The CDR3 length is 14 residues. Trimming removed 0 bases at V and 7 bases at J, with 13 bases between. CDR3 in DNA: TGTGCCAGCAGCCAAGAGAACAGTCCGGGGGAGCAGTACGTC. This encodes CASSQENSPGEQYV.

J is TRBJ1-5 and V is TRBV12-3 or TRBV12-4, with D unresolved. Trimming shortened V by 11 bases and J by 7 bases, and 18 bases separated the two germline ends. This CDR3 contains 13 residues. CDR3 bases: TGTGCCTGCACCGAGGGTCCGAGACAGCCCCAGCATTTT. Its translation: CACTEGPRQPQHF.

V is TRBV27 and J is TRBJ1-2, with D tentatively TRBD1 (6 bases). CDR1 is MNHEY and CDR2 is SMNVEV in the germline V gene (reference sequence). The CDR3 covers 14 residues. The V end was cut by 3 bases, the J end by 7 bases, with 15 bases between. CDR3 amino acids: CASSFGQHSAGYTF. CDR3 sequence (DNA): TGTGCCAGCAGTTTTGGACAGCATTCCGCTGGCTACACCTTC.

This clone came up a few times. The chain links TRBV6-5 to TRBJ2-5, with 10 bases identical to TRBD2. Germline-derived CDR1 and CDR2 are MNHEY and SVGAGI. The J segment lost 4 bases and the V segment lost 6 bases, leaving 8 bases of the junction unmatched. This CDR3 is built from 15 residues. The CDR3 protein is CASRKATSGVETQYF. The CDR3 region has the DNA TGTGCCAGCAGAAAAGCTACTAGCGGGGTAGAGACCCAGTACTTC.